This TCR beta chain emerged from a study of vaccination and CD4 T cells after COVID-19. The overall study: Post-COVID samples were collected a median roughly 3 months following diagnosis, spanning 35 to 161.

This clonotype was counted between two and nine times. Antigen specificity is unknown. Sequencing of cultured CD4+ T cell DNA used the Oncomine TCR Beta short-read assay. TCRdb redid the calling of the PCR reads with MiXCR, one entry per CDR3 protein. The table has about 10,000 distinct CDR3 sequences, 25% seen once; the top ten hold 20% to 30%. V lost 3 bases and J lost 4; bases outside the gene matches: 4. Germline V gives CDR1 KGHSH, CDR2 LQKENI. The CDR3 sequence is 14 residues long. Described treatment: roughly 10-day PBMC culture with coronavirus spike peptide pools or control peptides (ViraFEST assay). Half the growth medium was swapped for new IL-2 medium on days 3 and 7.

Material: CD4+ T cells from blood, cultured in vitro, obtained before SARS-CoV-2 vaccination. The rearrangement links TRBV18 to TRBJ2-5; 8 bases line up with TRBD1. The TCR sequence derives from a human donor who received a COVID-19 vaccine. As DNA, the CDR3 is TGTGCCAGCTCACCCAACAGGGGGGCAGAGACCCAGTACTTC. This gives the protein CASSPNRGAETQYF.